Sequencing of this T cell receptor (beta chain) was carried out in a study of T-cell reconstitution after alpha-beta-depleted transplantation in children. Unique molecular identifiers were incorporated into the prepared TCRbeta library. TCRdb processed the PCR reads anew with MiXCR; each CDR3 protein has one entry. The sample has about 300,000 distinct CDR3 sequences; around 9.1% are singletons. J gave up 0 bases and V 4 bases, and 3 bases lay outside the gene matches. CDR1 and CDR2 (germline): LGHNA, YSLEER. This CDR3 is 16 amino acids long. Study observations and caveats: From newly produced T cells came most of the T-cell counts and diversity one year after transplant. Reportedly, alpha-beta T cells present about two months post-transplant originated from several hundred expanded clones of graft origin.

This clonotype was seen repeatedly, ten times or more. Its target is not known. V usage is TRBV4-3 and J usage is TRBJ2-6, with 7 bases aligning to TRBD1. The material sequenced was PBMCs, taken before TCRalphabeta/CD19-depleted stem cell transplant. This clonotype was sampled from a boy under two years old with acute myeloid leukemia, due to receive a stem cell transplant. For the CDR3, the DNA is TGCGCCAGCAGCCCGGGACAGTTCTCTGGGGCCAACGTCCTGACTTTC. Translation: CASSPGQFSGANVLTF.